The subject of this entry is one T cell receptor beta chain. This record belongs to a study of blood T cell repertoires in COVID-19. Study-wide background: Samples representing acute and convalescent COVID-19 were sourced from the United States, Italy and Spain. From T cells, B-cell-depleted T cells, or PBMCs came the material, which was cDNA or gDNA.

The CDR3 has 12 amino acids. Trimming took 3 bases from V and 7 from J, leaving 4 bases between them. The germline V gene encodes CDR1 SGHVS and CDR2 FNYEAQ. Authors' methods: Counts of nucleated cells, estimated from reference gene primer amplification, were obtained. Using immunoSEQ multiplex PCR, the repertoire was profiled, and TCRdb retains in-frame clones only, with some absent. The V and J calls and clone size were taken over from that table, and D and trimming were inferred from the DNA. This table holds some 140,000 clones, over 60% found once. The genes are TRBV7-6 and TRBJ1-6, with unresolved D. The specimen sequenced was peripheral blood. The source of this sequence is a man at least 80 years old with acute or convalescent COVID-19. The CDR3 spells CASSFSNSPLHF. As DNA, the CDR3 is TGTGCCAGCAGCTTCTCCAATTCACCCCTCCACTTT.